Detailed here is one T cell receptor (beta chain). The data derive from a study of blood T cell repertoires in COVID-19. Study-wide context: COVID-19 samples collected from the United States, Italy and Spain covered acute and convalescent phases. The analysed material was cDNA or gDNA that came from T cells, B-cell-depleted T cells, or PBMCs.

Trimming took off 2 bases at V and 5 bases at J, with 6 bases between the two ends. CDR1 is MDHEN and CDR2 is SYDVKM in the germline V gene. The CDR3 has 13 amino acids. Under the authors' procedure: Quantification of nucleated cells was approximated via reference gene primer amplification. Generated by immunoSEQ multiplex PCR, the TCRdb table keeps only in-frame clones and is missing some. The DNA was the basis for D and trimming; V, J and clone size are from that table. Altogether about 88,000 clones are present, 87% being singletons, with the ten largest covering roughly 15%. Sequenced material: peripheral blood. This receptor was obtained from a male donor with acute or convalescent COVID-19. The V gene is TRBV28, the J gene TRBJ1-4; no clear D. The DNA for the CDR3 is TGTGCCAGCAGTTTAGATCAGAATGAAAAACTGTTTTTT. Translation gives CASSLDQNEKLFF.